Here is one TCR beta chain with its context. Its antigen target is currently unknown. Per-base quality was not reported, and no clone a single base away is much larger than it. TCRbeta CDR3 regions were amplified from genomic DNA by means of the immunoSEQ Assay, a bias-controlled multiplex PCR. The study's own analysis went as follows. Within the assay, amplification of reference gene primers was used to estimate how many nucleated cells each sample contained. To quantify the absolute abundance of each unique TCRbeta CDR3 rearrangement, sequence reads were collapsed and filtered. For each sample, productive Simpson clonality was calculated by taking the square root of Simpson's diversity index across productive rearrangements. TCRdb stores this immuneACCESS table with in-frame sequences only. Part of the clones is absent; in the studies checked, under half of the shortfall reflects unresolved V genes, and no reason is known for the rest. That table gives V, J and clone size, and the DNA gave D and trimming. For this sample there are 70,000 to 85,000 clones; roughly 84% appear just once. The top ten hold around 2.8% of the sample.

The sample comes from a study of blood T cell repertoires in COVID-19 (dated by TCRdb to 2020 to 2022). Study-wide context: The collaborator samples originated in the United States, Italy and Spain and spanned the acute and convalescent phases of COVID-19. The prospective study material was composed of cDNA or gDNA derived from T cells, B-cell-depleted T cells, or PBMCs. Deeply sampled blood TCRbeta repertoires from subjects exposed to, actively infected with, or recovered from COVID-19 were included in the dataset. The repertoires were released in a freely available public database intended as a resource for research on the immune response to SARS-CoV-2. Samples were obtained from the ongoing ImmuneRACE study (first 160 participants) and from 1,254 subjects provided by 6 global collaborators. A de-identified subject ID, COVID-19 status, age in years and sex were almost always included in the sample metadata. Where HLA class I and class II types were available, the types were taken from metadata supplied by the sample provider, not from assay-based typing.

The V end loses 5 bases and the J end loses 0 bases, and a stretch of 11 bases separates them. CDR1 and CDR2, per the germline V gene, are SGHNT and YENEEA. The CDR3 runs 15 amino acids, cysteine and phenylalanine included. The retained sequence is limited to the CDR3, 45 bases, with the frame set at the first base. Each collaborating institution followed its own protocols to collect whole blood in K2EDTA tubes. For TCRbeta analysis, collaborators shipped samples as frozen whole blood, isolated PBMCs, or DNA extracted from either of those sample types. The investigation overall reported the following: Clinical and demographic metadata were provided uncurated, with the amount varying by source and participant.

Material for sequencing was peripheral blood. The chain was built from TRBV11-3 and TRBJ1-3, with TRBD1 perhaps the D gene, on 5 matching bases. The receptor comes from a man between 65 and 85 years old with active or convalescent COVID-19. The CDR3: CASSPTGVSGNTIYF. The DNA sequence follows: TGTGCCAGCAGCCCAACAGGAGTCTCTGGAAACACCATATATTTT. Reference TRBV11-3 and TRBJ1-3 genes cover what lies past the CDR3, so the full variable domain is EAGVVQSPRYKIIEKKQPVAFWCNPISGHNTLYWYLQNLGQGPELLIRYENEEAVDDSQLPKDRFSAERLKGVDSTLKIQPAELGDSAVYLCASSPTGVSGNTIYFGEGSWLTVV.